These T cell receptor beta chains were read from a single sample in a study of blood T cells in healthy people across ages. TCRdb analysed the 5' RACE reads with MiXCR anew, one entry per CDR3 protein. Among over 600,000 distinct CDR3 sequences listed, more than 50% were seen once. Sequencing input: blood. These receptors all come from a middle-aged man in good health. Each CDR3 is given with its conserved first and last residue. A D gene is named only where the DNA matches it firmly. For some rows the clone size is stated as once, few or many, or as a class when expanded; others skip it.

NA	TRBV10-3	15	few	TRBJ2-6	TGTGCCATCAGTGTCTCCAACTCTGGGGCCAACGTCCTGACTTTC	CAISVSNSGANVLTF
NA	TRBV27	12	few	TRBJ2-1	TGTGCCAGCACGAGCTCCTACAATGAGCAGTTCTTC	CASTSSYNEQFF
NA	TRBV6-5	14	few	TRBJ2-3	TGTGCCAGCGCCCCCCCGGGAGTCGTCGATACGCAGTATTTT	CASAPPGVVDTQYF
NA	TRBV15	12	NA	TRBJ2-3	TGTGCCACCAGCTTCCGGACAGATACGCAGTATTTT	CATSFRTDTQYF
NA	TRBV20-1	13	NA	TRBJ2-7	TGCAGTGCTCCACGGTCTACCTACAATGAGCAGTACTTC	CSAPRSTYNEQYF
NA	TRBV9	14	NA	TRBJ2-2	TGTGCCAGCAGCGTAGCCCAGACTGGCGGGGAGCTGTTTTTT	CASSVAQTGGELFF
NA	TRBV29-1	15	NA	TRBJ1-2	TGCAGCGTTGTTGGCACCGGATCCGGTAACTATGGCTACACCTTC	CSVVGTGSGNYGYTF
NA	TRBV9	14	NA	TRBJ2-5	TGTGCCAGCAGCGTAGAGGGCAGCCAAGAGACCCAGTACTTC	CASSVEGSQETQYF
TRBD1	TRBV28	14	NA	TRBJ1-4	TGTGCCAGCAGTTTTTTCAGGGGGAACGAAAAACTGTTTTTT	CASSFFRGNEKLFF
NA	TRBV25-1	22	few	TRBJ2-6	TGTGCCAGCATGAGTTCGGGGGGCTATCCGGGACAGCAAACCTCTGGGGCCAACGTCCTGACTTTC	CASMSSGGYPGQQTSGANVLTF
TRBD1	TRBV7-9	15	few	TRBJ1-1	TGTGCCAGCAGCCCAGGGGACAGAGAGAACACTGAAGCTTTCTTT	CASSPGDRENTEAFF
NA	TRBV10-3	14	NA	TRBJ2-7	TGTACCATCAGCCACCTCGAACGAGCGGACGAGCAGTACTTC	CTISHLERADEQYF
TRBD2	TRBV5-1	16	few	TRBJ2-1	TGCGCCAGCAGCGTGGGGACTAGCGGGAGGGGAGATGAGCAGTTCTTC	CASSVGTSGRGDEQFF
NA	TRBV9	16	NA	TRBJ2-1	TGTGCCAGCAGCGTAGATGGCGCTAGCTCCCACAATGAGCAGTTCTTC	CASSVDGASSHNEQFF
NA	TRBV29-1	12	NA	TRBJ1-2	TGCAGCGCTGACAGGCCTCCCAGTGGCTACACCTTC	CSADRPPSGYTF